This section outlines one TCR beta chain sequence together with its context. The data were taken from a study of blood T cell repertoires in COVID-19. Study context: The samples span acute and convalescent COVID-19 from the United States, Italy and Spain.

Here immunoSEQ multiplex PCR was the method, and the copy in TCRdb shows in-frame clones only, minus some. The table lists 150,000 to 200,000 clones, about 81% of them singletons, with 10% to 15% in the top ten. This sequence was found in a woman of 80 years or more with COVID-19, enrolled during active disease. The sequenced material came from peripheral blood.

The CDR3 loop is CASSSGGLGFGYTF. CDR3 bases: TGTGCCAGCAGCTCTGGGGGACTTGGCTTTGGCTACACCTTC. V and J are TRBV7-9 and TRBJ1-2, with D perhaps matching TRBD1 (5 bases). The CDR3 sequence is 14 residues long. The ends were cut back, 4 bases at V and 7 bases at J, with 16 bases in the middle. Germline V gene sequence: CDR1 SEHNR, CDR2 FQNEAQ (reference sequence).